A single sample gave rise to the 7 T cell receptor beta chains below, sequenced in a study of blood T cell repertoires in COVID-19. Sequencing was performed with immunoSEQ multiplex PCR; in TCRdb, only in-frame clones are kept and a portion is missing. The data show a few hundred thousand clones, with roughly 85% seen just once and around 1.8% held by the top ten. The sample consisted of PBMCs or T cells enriched from blood (not recorded which). These receptors came from a woman aged 45-60 years who had recovered from COVID-19.

The chain has TRBV2 and TRBJ2-3; 15 bases map to TRBD2. This CDR3 contains 14 residues. Trimming took 7 bases from V and 5 from J; bases not matched to a gene: 1. Germline loops: CDR1 SNHLY, CDR2 FYNNEI. CDR3 region: CASKGLAGGDTQYF. The CDR3 bases are TGTGCCAGCAAGGGACTAGCGGGAGGAGATACGCAGTATTTT.

This clone was seen a handful of times. The rearrangement uses TRBV5-4 and TRBJ1-4; 7 nucleotides line up with TRBD1. The CDR3 has 15 residues. In germline, CDR1 is SGHNT, CDR2 YYREEE (reference sequence). The junction had 4 bases not matched to a gene; V was cut back by 4 bases and J by 1 base. CDR3 in amino acids: CASSVNRGTNEKLFF. Here the CDR3 DNA reads TGTGCCAGCAGCGTTAACAGGGGAACTAATGAAAAACTGTTTTTT.

This clone showed up just a few times. V gene TRBV6-4 combines with J gene TRBJ2-2; 9 nucleotides align to TRBD1. The J segment lost 6 bases and the V segment lost 5 bases, leaving 1 base of the junction unmatched. Germline V gene sequence: CDR1 MRHNA, CDR2 SNTAGT. CDR3 length: 13 amino acids. The CDR3 here is CASSRTGAGELFF. The CDR3 DNA reads as TGTGCCAGCAGTCGGACAGGGGCCGGGGAGCTGTTTTTT.

Regarding this clone: Distinct nucleotide sequences in the sample also encode this CDR3. The V call is TRBV19, the J call TRBJ2-7; the D is unclear. The CDR3 extends over 12 amino acids. Germline CDR1 LNHDA, CDR2 SQIVND (reference sequence). Between the trimmed V and J ends, which lost 5 bases and 2 bases, there was a span of 7 bases. CDR3 sequence: CASSSRAYEQYF. DNA for the CDR3: TGTGCCAGTAGTTCTCGGGCCTACGAGCAGTACTTC.

This clone was recorded once. The genes are TRBV14 and TRBJ1-3, with D hard to call. The V gene lost 0 bases and the J gene lost 4 bases, with 10 bases spanning the gap. The CDR3 consists of 15 residues. CDR1 and CDR2 from the germline V gene are SGHDN and FVKESK. CDR3: CASSQERAYGNTIYF. In nucleotides, the CDR3 is TGTGCCAGCAGCCAAGAGCGGGCGTACGGAAACACCATATATTTT.

The chain couples TRBV27 to TRBJ2-2, with TRBD1 identical over 7 bases. Germline CDR1 MNHEY, CDR2 SMNVEV (reference sequence). V was clipped by 4 bases and J by 4 bases; unmatched bases: 15. The length of the CDR3 is 18 residues. CDR3 coding DNA: TGTGCCAGCAGTTATTCTACCTATCCGGGACAGAGCACCGGGGAGCTGTTTTTT. This encodes CASSYSTYPGQSTGELFF.

This rearrangement joins TRBV18 to TRBJ2-5, with 8 bases matching TRBD1. Trimming took 6 bases from V and 3 from J; bases not matched to a gene: 3. CDR3 length equals 13 residues. CDR1 and CDR2 from the germline V gene are KGHSH and LQKENI. CDR3 amino acids: CASSLTGEETQYF. Written as DNA, the CDR3 is TGTGCCAGCTCCCTGACAGGGGAAGAGACCCAGTACTTC. Complete variable domain (other parts from reference TRBV18 and TRBJ2-5): NAGVMQNPRHLVRRRGQEARLRCSPMKGHSHVYWYRQLPEEGLKFMVYLQKENIIDESGMPKERFSAEFPKEGPSILRIQQVVRGDSAAYFCASSLTGEETQYFGPGTRLLVL.